This T cell receptor (beta chain) originates from a study of vaccination and CD4 T cells after COVID-19 (dated by TCRdb to the early 2020s). Context from the whole study: SARS-CoV-2 positivity had been established in the convalescent patients by nasal swab PCR, and mild disease was recorded in some 10 of these patients and severe disease in one. The convalescent cohort included six males and four females, with two Hispanic individuals, seven Caucasians, two Asians and one multiracial person. Two doses of either the Pfizer-BioNTech BNT162b2 vaccine (n=8) or the Moderna mRNA-1273 vaccine (n=2) were administered to participants. Post-COVID blood samples from convalescent patients were collected a median of approximately 93 days after diagnosis, with a range of roughly 35 to 170 days. Post-vaccine blood samples were obtained a median of about 70 days after the second vaccine dose, with a range of about 13 to 250 days. Overlapping spike peptide pools from SARS-CoV-2 and from the common cold coronaviruses HCoV-NL63, HCoV-OC43 and HCoV-229E were used as culture stimuli. Control cultures used a CEFX viral epitope pool as positive control, an HIV-1 Nef peptide pool as negative control, or no peptide. In around 9 COVID-19 convalescent patients and a few infection-naive healthy vaccine recipients, researchers compared the spike-specific CD4+ TCR repertoire from before mRNA vaccination with the repertoire from after. The study at large found these results: Among the post-vaccine SARS-CoV-2-reactive clones in convalescent patients, a median approximately 86% showed up only after vaccination, which suggests vaccine-specific priming. Of the vaccine-specific clones found in convalescent patients, nearly all (304 of 307) were mono-reactive for SARS-CoV-2 spike instead of being cross-reactive with common cold coronaviruses. Relatively few convalescent patients were included in the study, and early timepoints after natural infection were not analyzed. The median count of SARS-CoV-2-reactive clonotypes went up from 20 to 25 after infection to about 40 after vaccination, although the change was not significant.

The treatment or condition label, as the study defines it: approximately 9-day PBMC culture with coronavirus spike peptide pools or control peptides (ViraFEST assay). The ViraFEST assay was used in the study, in which antigen-specific T cells were expanded with peptide pools and expanded clonotypes were subsequently identified by TCR sequencing. The convalescent patients' positive SARS-CoV-2 PCR tests were from March to December 2020, which was before the Alpha, Beta and Delta variants emerged in the United States. Around 2 million PBMCs per well were cultured in IMDM with roughly 5% human AB serum and 9 to 10 IU/ml IL-2, plus 10 ug/ml peptide pools. On days 3 and 7, half of the culture medium was replaced with fresh IL-2-containing medium. After about nine days of culture, CD4+ T cells were isolated by negative selection with the EasySep CD4+ T cell isolation kit. PBMCs were separated from whole blood using Ficoll-Paque Plus gradient centrifugation and then either used fresh or cryopreserved at -140C. Triplicate wells were generally used for each culture condition.

This clonotype was observed a few times. This receptor's antigen is unknown. One base away there is no much larger clone; base qualities are not given. V and J are truncated by 0 bases and 1 base respectively, leaving an intervening sequence of 6 bases. CDR1 DFQATT and CDR2 SNEGSKA were looked up in the germline V gene (reference sequence). CDR3 length: 13 amino acids, cysteine to phenylalanine. The kept DNA is CDR3 alone, 39 bases in frame from the first base. Receptor libraries were prepared by PCR. DNA from cultured CD4+ T cells underwent TCR sequencing with the Oncomine TCR Beta short-read assay at the Johns Hopkins FTIC core. Genomic DNA was extracted from the cultured CD4+ T cells with the QIAamp micro DNA kit. Oncomine TCR Beta libraries made from cultured CD4+ T cells were pooled using unique dual indexes and sequenced on an Illumina iSeq 100. The paper's processing steps were these. Non-productive sequences were removed, and CDR3s not starting with C, not ending with F or W, or shorter than 7 amino acids were discarded. Antigen-specific clonotypes were identified using the MANAFEST web application through comparison of peptide-stimulated wells with reference and other culture wells. An FDR below 0.05, an odds ratio above 5, and a productive frequency above 0.1% in at least two of three replicate wells were required for clones to be considered positive. Clonotypes that were significantly expanded in both SARS-CoV-2 spike wells and at least one common cold coronavirus spike condition were defined as cross-reactive. Levenshtein distances (stringdist) and unrooted phylogenetic trees (ape) in R version 3.6.1 were used to assess CDR3 homology. TCRdb itself trimmed the public reads at Q25 with fastp, ran MiXCR and retained productive beta chains. Here each entry gathers all rows of one CDR3 protein and keeps the most common genes and DNA. The V and J calls here are based on TCRdb, not the publication. The table for this sample lists fewer than 15,000 distinct CDR3 sequences; 55% to 65% of them were counted only once. The ten largest clones represent over 9.5% of the sample.

The source of this sequence is a human donor who had recovered from COVID-19. The sequence is built from TRBV20-1 and TRBJ1-1; no D gene is confidently identified. Material for sequencing was CD4+ T cells from blood, cultured in vitro. The CDR3 corresponds to CSARDLANTEAFF. The DNA sequence is TGCAGTGCTAGAGACCTAGCGAACACTGAAGCTTTCTTT.